This TCR beta chain stems from a study of T cells in Graves' hyperthyroidism and ophthalmopathy. Study-level points and caveats: Expanded thyroid clonotypes (above 0.001) were mostly also found in blood.

In this sample, this clonotype turned up many times. The antigen is unknown. Germline V gives CDR1 GTSNPN, CDR2 SVGIG (reference sequence). The V and J ends lost 4 bases and 5 bases respectively, with 9 bases between them. The CDR3 sequence is 12 residues long. The study defined stable Graves' hyperthyroidism as no ophthalmopathy progression within 18 months. Hyperthyroidism, newly diagnosed and lasting under 2 months, affected patients aged 18 to 65. Based on clinical symptoms, serum thyroxine and TRAb, thyroid ultrasound and orbital computed tomography, diagnoses were reached. Amplified TCR beta CDR3 regions derived from RNA transcripts. First-round RT-PCR with HTBI primers amplified the TCR CDR3 region. TCRdb itself ran the multiplex PCR reads through MiXCR, one entry per CDR3 protein. The table records over 200,000 distinct CDR3 sequences, 15% to 20% of them present only once.

The specimen sequenced was blood. The clonotype originates from a middle-aged man with Graves' hyperthyroidism. The chain joins TRBV30 to TRBJ1-5, with D unresolved. The CDR3: CAWKRVHQPQHF. DNA for the CDR3: TGTGCCTGGAAACGGGTACATCAGCCCCAGCATTTT.